These 25 T cell receptor beta chains were all obtained from the same sample, sequenced in a study of T-cell memory formation after mild COVID-19. TCRdb called the 5' RACE reads again in MiXCR, with one record for every CDR3 protein. The sample shows approximately 480,000 distinct CDR3 sequences, roughly 18% of them seen only once. The sequenced material came from PBMCs or a T cell subset sorted from them (not recorded which). The origin of the receptors is an adult woman who had mild COVID-19 (a few samples of this study predate the infection). Cell type and time point are not known.

The sample holds a few counts of this clonotype. CDR3 residues: CASSDGGTQYF. CDR3 bases: TGTGCCAGCAGTGATGGGGGGACGCAGTATTTT. The chain is built from TRBV2 and TRBJ2-3; perhaps TRBD2 as D (6 bases). Trimming shortened V by 3 bases and J by 9 bases, and 7 bases separated the two germline ends. The CDR3 loop spans 11 amino acids. From germline, CDR1 is SNHLY and CDR2 FYNNEI. Full variable domain (rest looked up from reference TRBV2 and TRBJ2-3): EPEVTQTPSHQVTQMGQEVILRCVPISNHLYFYWYRQILGQKVEFLVSFYNNEISEKSEIFDDQFSVERPDGSNFTLKIRSTKLEDSAMYFCASSDGGTQYFGPGTRLTVL.

The genes are TRBV19 and TRBJ1-1; a weak D match, TRBD1 (5 bases). V shed 9 bases and J shed 1 base, with 18 bases lying between them. There are 15 residues in the CDR3. Germline CDR1 reads LNHDA; CDR2 reads SQIVND (reference sequence). The DNA of the CDR3 is TGTGCCAGCCGGCGGGAGGACATTCAGAACACTGAAGCTTTCTTT. Translation gives CASRREDIQNTEAFF. Full variable domain (rest looked up from reference TRBV19 and TRBJ1-1): DGGITQSPKYLFRKEGQNVTLSCEQNLNHDAMYWYRQDPGQGLRLIYYSQIVNDFQKGDIAEGYSVSREKKESFPLTVTSAQKNPTAFYLCASRREDIQNTEAFFGQGTRLTVV.

The chain combines TRBV11-1 with TRBJ2-1; 10 bases fit TRBD1. Germline CDR1 SGHAT, CDR2 FQDESV (reference sequence). This CDR3 comprises 15 residues. V lost 5 bases and J lost 5; bases outside the gene matches: 6. CDR3 residues: CASSVGTGDNNEQFF. Written as DNA, the CDR3 is TGTGCCAGCAGCGTTGGGACAGGGGATAACAATGAGCAGTTCTTC.

This clonotype was counted between two and nine times. This sequence joins TRBV5-1 and TRBJ2-1; 10 bases align to TRBD2. Germline loops: CDR1 SGHRS, CDR2 YFSETQ. V lost 4 bases and J lost 4; bases outside the gene matches: 8. This CDR3 has 16 residues. The CDR3 DNA is TGCGCCAGCAGCCAACAGCGGGGGGGCGGGTACAATGAGCAGTTCTTC. Translated, it gives CASSQQRGGGYNEQFF. Full variable domain (rest looked up from reference TRBV5-1 and TRBJ2-1): KAGVTQTPRYLIKTRGQQVTLSCSPISGHRSVSWYQQTPGQGLQFLFEYFSETQRNKGNFPGRFSGRQFSNSRSEMNVSTLELGDSALYLCASSQQRGGGYNEQFFGPGTRLTVL.

The chain is built from TRBV24-1 and TRBJ2-3; 10 nucleotides align to TRBD2. The CDR3 sequence is 14 residues long. Per the germline V gene, CDR1 is KGHDR and CDR2 is SFDVKD. V shed 3 bases, J shed 11 bases, and the junction held 7 bases outside the gene matches. This CDR3 reads CATSDPNLAGEQYF. For the CDR3, the DNA is TGTGCCACCAGTGATCCTAATCTAGCGGGGGAGCAGTATTTT.

About this clonotype: Lacking the conserved final phenylalanine or tryptophan, this CDR3 likely reflects a read error. The chain carries TRBV5-1 and TRBJ2-7; tentatively, D is TRBD2 (7 bases). The ends were cut back, 6 bases at V and 5 bases at J, with 15 bases in the middle. CDR1 and CDR2 from the germline V gene are SGHRS and YFSETQ. The CDR3 extends over 13 amino acids. The CDR3 loop is CASNFGGLDEQYS. The CDR3 DNA sequence: TGCGCCAGCAACTTCGGGGGGCTCGACGAGCAGTACTCC.

The chain couples TRBV30 to TRBJ2-4, with 8 bases fitting TRBD1. The CDR3 covers 14 residues. V shed 6 bases, J shed 5 bases, and the junction held 9 bases outside the gene matches. Per the germline V gene, CDR1 is GTSNPN and CDR2 is SVGIG (reference sequence). The CDR3 spells CACLRGHGENIQYF. CDR3 nucleotides: TGTGCCTGTCTCAGGGGGCATGGGGAAAACATTCAGTACTTC. Full variable domain (outside the CDR3, taken from reference TRBV30 and TRBJ2-4): SQTIHQWPATLVQPVGSPLSLECTVEGTSNPNLYWYRQAAGRGLQLLFYSVGIGQISSEVPQNLSASRPQDRQFILSSKKLLLSDSGFYLCACLRGHGENIQYFGAGTRLSVL.

This clonotype came up a few times. The V call is TRBV27, the J call TRBJ2-3; 12 bases are a match to TRBD1. The CDR3 length is 20 residues. The V gene's germline CDR1 is MNHEY and CDR2 SMNVEV (reference sequence). V gave up 5 bases and J gave up 3 bases; unmatched junction bases: 18. The DNA of the CDR3 is TGTGCCAGCAGTACCGGGACAGGGGGCCTAGCGGGAGAGGGAACAGATACGCAGTATTTT. It codes for CASSTGTGGLAGEGTDTQYF.

The chain links TRBV15 to TRBJ2-1; 9 nucleotides line up with TRBD1. Germline values: CDR1 LNHNV, CDR2 YYDKDF (reference sequence). The CDR3 totals 15 residues. V shed 2 bases and J 5 bases; nucleotides not matched to a gene: 4. CDR3 region: CATSRHTGGHNEQFF. CDR3 nucleotides: TGTGCCACCAGCAGACATACAGGGGGCCACAATGAGCAGTTCTTC.

The rearrangement joins TRBV24-1 to TRBJ2-5, with D possibly being TRBD1 (6 bases). The V end was cut by 8 bases, the J end by 5 bases, with 17 bases between. CDR1 and CDR2 (germline): KGHDR, SFDVKD. There are 14 residues in the CDR3. The CDR3 DNA sequence: TGTGCCACCAACATCCAGGGGCGAATGGAGACCCAGTACTTC. Its translation is CATNIQGRMETQYF.

J is TRBJ2-3 and V is TRBV12-3 or TRBV12-4, with D perhaps matching TRBD1 (5 bases). Trimming removed 6 bases at V and 4 bases at J, with 20 bases between. This CDR3 is built from 16 residues. The CDR3 bases are TGTGCCAGCAGACCCGGACACCTGATGAGGTCAGATACGCAGTATTTT. Translating it yields CASRPGHLMRSDTQYF.

This chain joins TRBV18 and TRBJ2-7, with TRBD2 as a possible D gene (6 bases). Trimming shortened V by 3 bases and J by 5 bases, and 17 bases separated the two germline ends. This CDR3 has 15 residues. CDR1 and CDR2 from the germline V gene are KGHSH and LQKENI. CDR3 nucleotides: TGTGCCAGCTCACCGCGGGACGCCGCAAACCACGAGCAGTACTTC. Its protein is CASSPRDAANHEQYF. The entire variable domain, with the rest obtained from reference TRBV18 and TRBJ2-7, is as follows: NAGVMQNPRHLVRRRGQEARLRCSPMKGHSHVYWYRQLPEEGLKFMVYLQKENIIDESGMPKERFSAEFPKEGPSILRIQQVVRGDSAAYFCASSPRDAANHEQYFGPGTRLTVT.

The table lists this clonotype with a few counts. The chain recombines TRBV4-3 with TRBJ2-5, with 11 nucleotides matching TRBD2. V shed 4 bases, J shed 3 bases, and the junction held 10 bases outside the gene matches. The CDR3 consists of 17 residues. Germline assignment: CDR1 LGHNA and CDR2 YSLEER. The CDR3 coding sequence is TGCGCCAGCAGCCGGGAACTAGCGGGAGAGAAAGAAGAGACCCAGTACTTC. This translates into CASSRELAGEKEETQYF.

The chain combines TRBV15 with TRBJ2-5; possibly TRBD1 or TRBD2 for D (6 bases each). The CDR3 loop spans 15 amino acids. Per germline, CDR1 LNHNV and CDR2 YYDKDF (reference sequence). V shed 1 base and J shed 5 bases, with 14 bases lying between them. This CDR3 reads CATSRGGAGTETQYF. The CDR3 region has the DNA TGTGCCACCAGCAGAGGGGGGGCAGGGACGGAGACCCAGTACTTC.

The sample holds a few counts of this clonotype. The gene calls are TRBV20-1 and TRBJ2-7; 8 bases agree with TRBD1. CDR3 size: 14 residues. V lost 3 bases and J lost 1; bases outside the gene matches: 5. Germline-derived CDR1 and CDR2 are DFQATT and SNEGSKA (reference sequence). This CDR3 is CSARAGQGSYEQYF. As DNA, the CDR3 is TGCAGTGCTAGGGCAGGACAGGGTTCCTACGAGCAGTACTTC.

This clonotype was seen a handful of times. V is TRBV7-3 and J is TRBJ1-2, with TRBD1 matching over 9 bases. Trimming took 2 bases from V and 8 from J; bases not matched to a gene: 3. This CDR3 has 13 residues. Germline lookup yields CDR1 SGHTA and CDR2 FQGTGA. For the CDR3, the DNA is TGTGCCAGCAGCTTAGGCACAGGGGGCGGCTACACCTTC. Protein: CASSLGTGGGYTF.

The V gene is TRBV27, the J gene TRBJ2-1, with TRBD1 identical over 7 bases. Losses at the gene ends were 2 bases for V and 6 bases for J; bases not matched to a gene: 7. This CDR3 region has 15 residues. Germline V lookup: CDR1 MNHEY, CDR2 SMNVEV (reference sequence). The CDR3 DNA sequence: TGTGCCAGCAGTTTAGGACAGGCGCTACCCAATGAGCAGTTCTTC. This gives the protein CASSLGQALPNEQFF.

The V call is TRBV3-1, the J call TRBJ1-5; tentatively, D is TRBD1 (6 bases). V was clipped by 1 base and J by 6 bases, with 16 bases between them. This CDR3 has 16 amino acids. Germline V lookup: CDR1 LGHDT, CDR2 YNNKEL (reference sequence). CDR3: CASSQAGRTDSQPQHF. In DNA form, the CDR3 reads TGTGCCAGCAGCCAAGCCGGGCGGACAGACTCTCAGCCCCAGCATTTT.

This clonotype was seen a few times. CDR3 coding DNA: TGTGCCACTCTAGCGGGGGCTTACAATGAGCAGTTCTTC. It encodes CATLAGAYNEQFF. The chain carries TRBV12-3 or TRBV12-4 and TRBJ2-1; TRBD2 matches 10 bases. The CDR3 is made up of 13 amino acids. V dropped 10 bases and J dropped 4; count of bases not matched to a gene: 4.

This clonotype was seen only a few times. The chain recombines TRBV12-3 or TRBV12-4 with TRBJ2-5; no clear D gene. The V end lost 3 bases, the J end lost 1 base, and 21 bases lay between the germline ends. This CDR3 has 18 residues. In DNA, the CDR3 is TGTGCCAGCAGTTTTAACGGGCAGCAGGACGATGGCCAAGAGACCCAGTACTTC. Its protein is CASSFNGQQDDGQETQYF.

The chain uses TRBV12-3 or TRBV12-4 and TRBJ1-1; no definite D call. The germline V and J ends were trimmed by 3 bases and 6 bases, with 17 bases remaining between them. The CDR3 length is 15 residues. The CDR3 spells CASSFPASATPEAFF. Here the CDR3 DNA reads TGTGCCAGCAGTTTTCCCGCGAGCGCAACCCCTGAAGCTTTCTTT.

This clonotype was detected only a few times. This may arise from a read error, as a much more abundant clone is one base away. The DNA of the CDR3 is TGCGCCAGCAGCATGGGACCGCAAGAGACCCAGTACTTC. It translates to CASSMGPQETQYF. This rearrangement joins TRBV5-1 to TRBJ2-5, with D perhaps TRBD1 or TRBD2 (5 bases each). V shed 4 bases and J shed 2 bases, with 9 bases lying between them. The CDR3 has 13 amino acids. The germline V gene has CDR1 SGHRS and CDR2 YFSETQ. The full variable domain, in which reference TRBV5-1 and TRBJ2-5 provide the parts outside the CDR3, is KAGVTQTPRYLIKTRGQQVTLSCSPISGHRSVSWYQQTPGQGLQFLFEYFSETQRNKGNFPGRFSGRQFSNSRSEMNVSTLELGDSALYLCASSMGPQETQYFGPGTRLLVL.

The rearrangement joins TRBV6-5 to TRBJ1-1; TRBD1 matches at 7 bases. Trimming cost V 0 bases and J 5 bases; bases outside gene matches: 9. The CDR3 runs 16 residues. Per the germline V gene, CDR1 is MNHEY and CDR2 is SVGAGI. The CDR3 here is CASSYSIGSGGTEAFF. The CDR3 DNA sequence: TGTGCCAGCAGTTACTCGATAGGTTCAGGGGGGACTGAAGCTTTCTTT.

The V and J genes are TRBV6-2 or TRBV6-3 and TRBJ2-5; unclear D gene. CDR3 length: 13 amino acids. Germline V lookup: CDR1 MNHEY, CDR2 SVGEGT. V lost 5 bases and J lost 4, with 11 bases in between. The CDR3 coding sequence is TGTGCCAGCAGTAAGGGCGTCCGAGAGACCCAGTACTTC. Its translation: CASSKGVRETQYF.

This clonotype was recorded a few times. The chain combines TRBV9 with TRBJ2-2; 13 bases are shared with TRBD2. This CDR3 region has 18 residues. Germline V lookup: CDR1 SGDLS, CDR2 YYNGEE. The V and J ends lost 3 bases and 0 bases, in that order; junction bases with no gene match: 5. Here the CDR3 reads CASSDLGLAGPNTGELFF. In nucleotides, the CDR3 is TGTGCCAGCAGCGACCTGGGACTAGCGGGGCCGAACACCGGGGAGCTGTTTTTT.